This entry features one T cell receptor beta chain sequence. Its antigen is still unknown. The time point is: baseline, week 1 (first vaccination visit). Treatment noted: pre-vaccination baseline after standard-of-care therapy. This entry belongs to a study of a mutant IDH1 vaccine in newly diagnosed glioma. Whole-study context: Those enrolled had earlier been treated with radiotherapy, temozolomide, or both, mostly both. Study findings and constraints: More than 80% of patients showed vaccine-induced immune responses across multiple MHC alleles.

This CDR3 contains 15 residues. V lost 2 bases to trimming and J lost 2 bases; unmatched junction nucleotides: 1. Germline loops: CDR1 ENHRY, CDR2 SYGVKD. Produced via immunoSEQ multiplex PCR; TCRdb's table is partial and in-frame only. This table has more than 80,000 clones, around 82% appearing once. The origin of this receptor is a woman in her forties or fifties with glioma. The genes are TRBV10-3 and TRBJ2-3, with 10 bases identical to TRBD2. The specimen comprised PBMCs, sampled from a glioma patient treated with radiotherapy, temozolomide or both. The CDR3 is CAISEGTSVTDTQYF. DNA for the CDR3: TGTGCCATCAGTGAGGGGACTAGCGTCACAGATACGCAGTATTTT.